The 20 T cell receptor beta chains below all came from one sample that was sequenced in a study of patients and donors after allogeneic stem cell transplantation. TCRdb reprocessed the RT-PCR reads with MiXCR, giving one entry per CDR3 protein. Among about a million distinct CDR3 sequences, about a sixth were seen once, and the ten largest hold 5.5% to 6.5%. Specimen: blood, either unsorted or a sorted T cell fraction (not recorded which). The source of these receptors is a human donor who was either an allogeneic HSCT recipient or a stem cell or donor lymphocyte infusion donor (not recorded which). It is not recorded whose cells these are; they may come from a transplant donor.

This clonotype came up many times. This chain joins TRBV12-3 or TRBV12-4 and TRBJ2-3, with 7 bases that match TRBD2. The CDR3 covers 16 residues. V was pared by 5 bases and J by 3 bases, with 11 bases of the junction left unmatched. The CDR3 DNA sequence: TGTGCCAGCAGTCCAGAGCGGGGAGGGTCGACAGATACGCAGTATTTT. This encodes CASSPERGGSTDTQYF.

This sequence joins TRBV6-1 and TRBJ2-1; 8 nucleotides agree with TRBD2. V shed 6 bases and J 9 bases; nucleotides not matched to a gene: 7. The CDR3 covers 13 residues. Per germline, CDR1 MNHNS and CDR2 SASEGT. The chain's CDR3 is CASSRGLAPEQFF. The CDR3 DNA is TGTGCCAGCAGCCGAGGACTAGCACCTGAGCAGTTCTTC.

The CDR3 protein is CASSVQGIRNTEAFF. CDR3 nucleotides: TGTGCCAGCAGTGTACAGGGGATTCGGAACACTGAAGCTTTCTTT. This sequence joins TRBV7-9 and TRBJ1-1, with TRBD1 matching over 7 bases. The CDR3 covers 15 residues. CDR1 SEHNR and CDR2 FQNEAQ come from the germline V gene (reference sequence). The V and J ends lost 6 bases and 1 base, in that order; junction bases with no gene match: 8.

The table lists this clonotype with a few counts. The chain is built from TRBV12-3 or TRBV12-4 and TRBJ2-2; possibly TRBD2 for D (6 bases). The length of the CDR3 is 16 residues. Deletions cut 5 bases from V and 4 bases from J, with 17 bases between. CDR3 sequence (DNA): TGTGCCAGCAGTCATCCGGGACTGGAGATCACCGGGGAGCTGTTTTTT. Its protein product is CASSHPGLEITGELFF.

This clonotype has a handful of counts. The rearrangement joins TRBV20-1 to TRBJ2-1; possible D gene TRBD2, 6 bases. The V gene lost 6 bases and the J gene lost 6 bases, with 9 bases spanning the gap. CDR1 is DFQATT, CDR2 SNEGSKA, per germline (reference sequence). This CDR3 is 11 amino acids long. The CDR3 reads CSAPTSNEQFF. CDR3 bases: TGCAGTGCGCCGACTAGCAATGAGCAGTTCTTC.

This clonotype has more than one count but fewer than ten. The rearrangement uses TRBV7-9 and TRBJ1-2, with 7 nucleotides matching TRBD1. V shed 5 bases, J shed 6 bases, and the junction held 12 bases outside the gene matches. Germline V gene sequence: CDR1 SEHNR, CDR2 FQNEAQ (reference sequence). The CDR3 is 15 residues long. In DNA form, the CDR3 reads TGTGCCAGCAGCGATACCGCGGGACAGTTAGATGGCTACACCTTC. Protein: CASSDTAGQLDGYTF.

This clonotype turned up a few times. The chain couples TRBV5-1 to TRBJ2-2; D uncertain. V lost 0 bases to trimming and J lost 5 bases, with 11 bases between them. CDR1 SGHRS and CDR2 YFSETQ come from the germline V gene. The CDR3 spans 15 residues. The CDR3 nucleotides are TGCGCCAGCAGCTTGGGCCAGGTTGGGACCGGGGAGCTGTTTTTT. Translation: CASSLGQVGTGELFF.

This clonotype was seen ten or more times. The chain combines TRBV12-3 or TRBV12-4 with TRBJ1-6, with 9 bases matching TRBD1. The junction had 3 bases not matched to a gene; V was cut back by 2 bases and J by 7 bases. The CDR3 extends over 15 amino acids. CDR3 in amino acids: CASSLRTGENSPLHF. DNA of the CDR3: TGTGCCAGCAGTTTAAGGACAGGGGAGAATTCACCCCTCCACTTT.

This clonotype was observed a handful of times. V is TRBV20-1 and J is TRBJ1-5, with D tentatively TRBD1 (5 bases). Per germline, CDR1 DFQATT and CDR2 SNEGSKA (reference sequence). This CDR3 contains 15 residues. With 3 bases removed from V and 0 bases from J, the gap between germline ends came to 12 bases. CDR3 loop: CSASIAGTSNQPQHF. The CDR3 DNA is TGCAGTGCTAGTATCGCAGGGACTAGCAATCAGCCCCAGCATTTT.

This clonotype appeared many times. The rearrangement links TRBV4-3 to TRBJ2-1; possible D gene TRBD1, 6 bases. In germline, CDR1 is LGHNA, CDR2 YSLEER. Trimming pared 3 bases from V and 8 bases from J, leaving 17 bases between. There are 15 residues in the CDR3. CDR3 sequence reads: CASSQANRDIDEQFF. CDR3 nucleotides: TGCGCCAGCAGCCAGGCAAACCGGGACATCGATGAGCAGTTCTTC.

The chain carries TRBV12-3 or TRBV12-4 and TRBJ2-2; no clear D. Trimming cost V 6 bases and J 0 bases, with 17 bases left between them. This CDR3 has 17 amino acids. The CDR3 DNA is TGTGCCAGCAGCCCCAGTTCCGGACGGACGAACACCGGGGAGCTGTTTTTT. It yields the protein CASSPSSGRTNTGELFF.

Only a few counts were recorded for this clonotype. The V call is TRBV12-3 or TRBV12-4, the J call TRBJ2-6, with D tentatively TRBD2 (6 bases). V lost 5 bases, J lost 4 bases, and 12 bases lay in between. This CDR3 contains 15 residues. The CDR3 reads CASSTRESGANVLTF. CDR3 sequence (DNA): TGTGCCAGCAGTACCCGGGAGTCAGGGGCCAACGTCCTGACTTTC.

Only a few counts were recorded for this clonotype. This chain joins TRBV12-3 or TRBV12-4 and TRBJ1-2; D is uncertain. Deletions cut 2 bases from V and 5 bases from J, with 15 bases between. This CDR3 comprises 15 residues. CDR3 residues: CASSLRPISRYGYTF. The CDR3 region has the DNA TGTGCCAGCAGTTTACGCCCCATCAGCCGGTATGGCTACACCTTC.

The chain links TRBV3-1 to TRBJ1-6; D possibly corresponds to TRBD1 (5 bases). CDR1 LGHDT and CDR2 YNNKEL come from the germline V gene (reference sequence). The CDR3 has 17 amino acids. V lost 5 bases to trimming and J lost 2 bases, with 16 bases between them. The CDR3 DNA reads as TGTGCCAGCAGCTACAGGACCCCAGGAACCTATAATTCACCCCTCCACTTT. Translated: CASSYRTPGTYNSPLHF.

The chain links TRBV12-3 or TRBV12-4 to TRBJ1-2, with D hard to call. The V gene lost 6 bases and the J gene lost 11 bases, with 13 bases spanning the gap. The CDR3 is 11 amino acids. For the CDR3, the DNA is TGTGCCAGCAGCTACACCGACCGATACACCTTC. Amino acids: CASSYTDRYTF.

This clonotype turned up a few times. This chain links TRBV20-1 with TRBJ1-3; 10 nucleotides match TRBD1. CDR1 is DFQATT and CDR2 is SNEGSKA in the germline V gene (reference sequence). This CDR3 is 16 amino acids long. V dropped 4 bases and J dropped 0; count of bases not matched to a gene: 6. CDR3: CSAMGDRGNSGNTIYF. In DNA form, the CDR3 reads TGCAGTGCTATGGGGGACAGGGGAAACTCTGGAAACACCATATATTTT.

This clonotype was observed a handful of times. The V and J genes are TRBV6-4 and TRBJ2-1; no reliable D call. V was clipped by 3 bases and J by 1 base, with 7 bases between them. From germline, CDR1 is MRHNA and CDR2 SNTAGT. CDR3 length: 14 amino acids. The DNA of the CDR3 is TGTGCCAGCAGTGAGAGTATGTCCTACAATGAGCAGTTCTTC. Translated, it gives CASSESMSYNEQFF.

This chain joins TRBV7-9 and TRBJ2-1, with 10 bases aligning to TRBD1. Germline CDR1 and CDR2: SEHNR and FQNEAQ (reference sequence). This CDR3 is built from 15 residues. The junction had 10 bases not matched to a gene; V was cut back by 5 bases and J by 9 bases. The CDR3 bases are TGTGCCAGCAGCCCCCGGGACAGGGGAATCTTTGAGCAGTTCTTC. The encoded protein is CASSPRDRGIFEQFF.

The chain carries TRBV7-6 and TRBJ1-1, with 7 bases aligning to TRBD1. The CDR3 is 14 amino acids. Germline CDR1 reads SGHVS; CDR2 reads FNYEAQ. After removal of 0 bases from V and 6 bases from J, the junction contained 4 bases not matched to a gene. CDR3 loop: CASSLAGTDSEAFF. CDR3 DNA sequence: TGTGCCAGCAGCTTAGCGGGGACAGACTCTGAAGCTTTCTTT.

The genes are TRBV6-5 and TRBJ2-7, with D uncertain. The CDR3 consists of 12 residues. Trimming cost V 7 bases and J 2 bases, with 9 bases left between them. Germline CDR1 MNHEY, CDR2 SVGAGI. CDR3 bases: TGTGCCAGCAAACCGGGCCCCTACGAGCAGTACTTC. Its protein is CASKPGPYEQYF.